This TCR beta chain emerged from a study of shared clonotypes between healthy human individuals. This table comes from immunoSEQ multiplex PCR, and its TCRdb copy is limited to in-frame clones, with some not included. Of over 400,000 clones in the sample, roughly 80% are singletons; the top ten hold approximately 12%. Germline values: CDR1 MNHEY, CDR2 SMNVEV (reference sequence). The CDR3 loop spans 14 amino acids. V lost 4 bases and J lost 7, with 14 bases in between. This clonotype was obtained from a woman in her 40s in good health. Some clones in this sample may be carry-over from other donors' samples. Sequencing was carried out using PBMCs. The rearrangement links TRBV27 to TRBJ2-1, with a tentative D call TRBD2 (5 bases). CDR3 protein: CASSSWAGFNEQFF. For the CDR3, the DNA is TGTGCCAGCAGTTCGTGGGCGGGTTTTAATGAGCAGTTCTTC.